This T cell receptor beta chain was recovered during a study of blood T cell repertoires in COVID-19 (TCRdb year 2020). Background for the entire study: Samples from collaborators originated in the United States, Italy and Spain and spanned both the acute and convalescent phases of COVID-19. The samples were drawn from two sources: the first 160 participants of the ongoing ImmuneRACE study, and 1,200 or so subjects contributed by 6 global collaborators. The repertoires were made available in a free public database intended to serve as a resource for research on the immune response to SARS-CoV-2. The prospective study material was composed of cDNA or gDNA derived from T cells, B-cell-depleted T cells, or PBMCs. A de-identified subject ID, COVID-19 status, age in years and sex were almost always included in the sample metadata. Subjects who had been exposed to COVID-19, were actively infected with it, or had recovered from it provided the deeply sampled blood TCRbeta repertoires that made up the dataset. Where available, HLA class I and class II types were obtained from metadata supplied by the sample provider rather than from assay-based typing. General study outcomes and caveats: How much clinical and demographic metadata was included differed by source and by participant, and the metadata was provided uncurated.

The immunoSEQ Assay, a bias-controlled multiplex PCR, was used to amplify TCRbeta CDR3 regions from genomic DNA. In the authors' own workflow: Within the assay, amplification of reference gene primers was used to estimate how many nucleated cells each sample contained. To quantify the absolute abundance of each unique TCRbeta CDR3 rearrangement, sequence reads were collapsed and filtered. Productive Simpson clonality was computed per sample as the square root of Simpson's diversity index over productive rearrangements. The clones in this table, taken by TCRdb from immuneACCESS, are in-frame only. Not every clone is retained; where verified, under half of the shortfall comes from an unresolved V gene, and the cause of the rest is unknown. The V and J calls and clone size come from that table; D and trimming were worked out from the DNA. The sample data list approximately 250,000 clones, and roughly 80% of these were observed just once. The top ten clonotypes cover 7.4% of the sample.

Turning to this clone: Its antigen target is currently unknown. Base qualities are not at hand, and no much larger clone is one base apart.

Inclusive of the bounding cysteine and phenylalanine, the CDR3 is 13 residues long. Just CDR3 DNA is preserved here, 39 bases in frame from base 1. V gives up 6 bases and J gives up 1 base, and the segment between their germline ends measures 4 bases. Whole blood was collected in K2EDTA tubes by collaborating institutions according to the institutions' own protocols. For TCRbeta analysis, collaborators shipped samples as frozen whole blood, isolated PBMCs, or DNA extracted from either of those sample types. The sample comprised peripheral blood. This TCR was sampled from a woman in her fifties or sixties with acute or convalescent COVID-19. The chain links TRBV12-3 or TRBV12-4 with TRBJ2-6; no D segment can be confidently identified. In nucleotide form, the sequence is TGTGCCAGCAGGCGGTCTGGGGCCAACGTCCTGACTTTC. It is translated as CASRRSGANVLTF.